This T cell receptor beta chain was recovered during a study of sequential checkpoint blockade in melanoma. Study-wide background: Patients were randomized 1:1 to nivolumab-then-ipilimumab or ipilimumab-then-nivolumab first-line.

Treatment denoted: randomized to nivolumab then ipilimumab (arm A) or the reverse (arm B). Sorted cells were live CD3+CD8+, lacking CD19 and CD56, from PBMCs. Trimming shortened V by 1 base and J by 1 base, and 9 bases separated the two germline ends. The germline gives CDR1 SGHDT, CDR2 YYEEEE. The CDR3 runs to 15 residues. TCRdb's copy holds only in-frame clones and misses some; the assay was immunoSEQ multiplex PCR. The data contain roughly 11,000 clones, just under 85% of them seen just once; the ten biggest clones take up about 54%. The specimen was CD8+ T cells sorted from blood (inferred from file names), collected from a patient given nivolumab and ipilimumab in sequence. The rearrangement joins TRBV5-6 to TRBJ1-5; D might be TRBD1 (5 bases). The clonotype comes from a human donor with melanoma. The CDR3 bases are TGTGCCAGCAGCTTGTACCGACAGAGCAATCAGCCCCAGCATTTT. Residues: CASSLYRQSNQPQHF.